The 30 T cell receptor beta chains below come from one sample, sequenced in a study of T cell clones after liver transplantation. Using immunoSEQ multiplex PCR, the repertoire was profiled, and TCRdb retains in-frame clones only, with some absent. The sample carries about 80,000 clones, around four fifths recorded once. The sample consisted of CD4+ T cells from blood, taken approximately 3.5 years after liver transplant. Receptors originate from a human patient who received a liver transplant. Part of the T cell pool may stem from the graft donor.

Comment on this clone: Different DNA sequences within this sample yield the same CDR3. The CDR3 nucleotides are TGTGCCAGCAGCTCCCCCGGACAGGGGAACACTGAAGCTTTCTTT. This gives the protein CASSSPGQGNTEAFF. The chain carries TRBV5-4 and TRBJ1-1, with 8 bases aligning to TRBD1. With 3 bases clipped from V and 1 base from J, the junction kept 5 bases outside the gene matches. Germline lookup yields CDR1 SGHNT and CDR2 YYREEE (reference sequence). The CDR3 is 15 amino acids.

V usage is TRBV27 and J usage is TRBJ2-1, with 7 bases that match TRBD1. CDR1 is MNHEY and CDR2 is SMNVEV in the germline V gene (reference sequence). The CDR3 runs to 15 residues. V trimming: 5 bases; J trimming: 8 bases; junction bases outside the gene matches: 12. The CDR3 is CASSPWTGLSDEQFF. CDR3 in DNA: TGTGCCAGCAGTCCCTGGACAGGTTTGTCAGATGAGCAGTTCTTC.

The chain is built from TRBV20-1 and TRBJ1-1; D call uncertain. Germline-derived CDR1 and CDR2 are DFQATT and SNEGSKA (reference sequence). The length of the CDR3 is 11 residues. Trimming pared 5 bases from V and 5 bases from J, leaving 9 bases between. This chain's CDR3 is CSAARQTEAFF. The CDR3 nucleotides are TGCAGTGCTGCAAGGCAGACTGAAGCTTTCTTT.

The CDR3 is CASSPYIATNEKLFF. The CDR3 DNA follows: TGTGCCAGCAGTCCATACATCGCAACTAATGAAAAACTGTTTTTT. J is TRBJ1-4 and V is TRBV28; D is unresolved. Germline V lookup: CDR1 MDHEN, CDR2 SYDVKM. CDR3 length: 15 residues. The V gene lost 5 bases and the J gene lost 0 bases, with 10 bases spanning the gap.

V is TRBV7-9 and J is TRBJ2-5; D possibly uses TRBD1 or TRBD2 (6 bases each). Germline V gene lookup returns CDR1 SEHNR and CDR2 FQNEAQ (reference sequence). The CDR3 is 15 residues long. Deletions cut 8 bases from V and 0 bases from J, with 16 bases between. The CDR3 loop is CASAAGGGNQETQYF. The DNA of the CDR3 is TGTGCCAGCGCCGCTGGAGGGGGAAACCAAGAGACCCAGTACTTC.

The J gene is TRBJ2-1, the V gene TRBV29-1; 9 nucleotides match TRBD2. Germline values: CDR1 SQVTM, CDR2 ANQGSEA. With 6 bases clipped from V and 8 bases from J, the junction kept 14 bases outside the gene matches. There are 15 residues in the CDR3. The chain's CDR3 is CSVPRAGGPKDEQFF. CDR3 sequence (DNA): TGCAGCGTCCCGAGGGCGGGAGGGCCAAAGGATGAGCAGTTCTTC.

CDR3 nucleotides: TGTGCCTGGAGCTTTCTCGGCGGGGACAGGCCCGAGCAGTACTTC. It encodes CAWSFLGGDRPEQYF. The chain employs TRBV30 and TRBJ2-7, with 8 bases fitting TRBD1. V dropped 3 bases and J dropped 6; count of bases not matched to a gene: 13. The CDR3 has 15 residues. Germline loops: CDR1 GTSNPN, CDR2 SVGIG (reference sequence).

The gene calls are TRBV2 and TRBJ1-3, with D unclear. The V and J ends lost 4 bases and 1 base respectively, with 8 bases between them. The length of the CDR3 is 14 residues. Per the germline V gene, CDR1 is SNHLY and CDR2 is FYNNEI. The CDR3, as DNA: TGTGCCAGCAGTGTTTTAGCTTCTGGAAACACCATATATTTT. Translating it yields CASSVLASGNTIYF.

This clone was seen only a few times. The chain couples TRBV7-6 to TRBJ2-1; 12 positions agree with TRBD2. The CDR3 length is 16 residues. Germline V gene lookup returns CDR1 SGHVS and CDR2 FNYEAQ. Germline trimming cut 5 bases from V and 3 bases from J; bases unmatched to any gene: 5. CDR3 residues: CASSRGTSGRYNEQFF. The CDR3 DNA reads as TGTGCCAGCAGCAGAGGGACTAGCGGGCGCTACAATGAGCAGTTCTTC.

This chain links TRBV18 with TRBJ2-3, with 7 bases matching TRBD2. Germline V gives CDR1 KGHSH, CDR2 LQKENI. Losses at the gene ends were 3 bases for V and 5 bases for J; bases not matched to a gene: 14. The CDR3 extends over 17 amino acids. The CDR3 protein is CASSPTPGPREGDTQYF. The CDR3 nucleotides are TGTGCCAGCTCACCTACACCGGGCCCCAGGGAGGGAGATACGCAGTATTTT.

This clone was seen a handful of times. This chain connects TRBV6-1 to TRBJ1-5, with TRBD1 identical over 8 bases. V shed 3 bases, J shed 7 bases, and the junction held 5 bases outside the gene matches. Per germline, CDR1 MNHNS and CDR2 SASEGT. This CDR3 region has 14 residues. The CDR3 region has the DNA TGTGCCAGCAGTGACTCAGGGGGCGGCCAGCCCCAGCATTTT. Protein product: CASSDSGGGQPQHF.

This clone was found a few times. The chain has TRBV5-6 and TRBJ1-4; D may be TRBD1 (6 bases). Germline V gene lookup returns CDR1 SGHDT and CDR2 YYEEEE. Trimming took off 1 base at V and 5 bases at J, with 9 bases between the two ends. This CDR3 has 14 residues. CDR3 in amino acids: CASSLKGTNEKLFF. DNA for the CDR3: TGTGCCAGCAGCTTGAAAGGGACAAATGAAAAACTGTTTTTT. Full variable domain (rest looked up from reference TRBV5-6 and TRBJ1-4): DAGVTQSPTHLIKTRGQQVTLRCSPKSGHDTVSWYQQALGQGPQFIFQYYEEEERQRGNFPDRFSGHQFPNYSSELNVNALLLGDSALYLCASSLKGTNEKLFFGSGTQLSVL.

This clone was found once. The V and J genes are TRBV2 and TRBJ1-2; TRBD1 aligns across 7 bases. The CDR3 loop spans 15 amino acids. With V trimmed by 6 bases and J by 1 base, 8 bases remained unmatched. The germline gives CDR1 SNHLY, CDR2 FYNNEI. CDR3 nucleotide sequence: TGTGCCAGCAGCAGCCAGGGGGTCAGTAACTATGGCTACACCTTC. Translation: CASSSQGVSNYGYTF.

V gene TRBV27 combines with J gene TRBJ1-2, with TRBD1 matching 11 bases. Trimming cost V 3 bases and J 6 bases; bases outside gene matches: 18. Germline CDR1 is MNHEY and CDR2 is SMNVEV (reference sequence). This CDR3 region has 19 residues. CDR3 residues: CASSFRLRDRGISANGYTF. The DNA for the CDR3 is TGTGCCAGCAGTTTTAGGTTAAGGGACAGGGGGATTTCTGCTAATGGCTACACCTTC.

The CDR3, as DNA: TGTGCCAGCAGCCAAACCCTACTCCGGGTCTCGAACACCGGGGAGCTGTTTTTT. Amino acids: CASSQTLLRVSNTGELFF. The V and J genes are TRBV4-2 and TRBJ2-2; D unresolved. The CDR3 is 18 residues long. Between the trimmed V and J ends, which lost 2 bases and 0 bases, there was a span of 16 bases. Per germline, CDR1 LGHNA and CDR2 YNFKEQ.

The genes are TRBV28 and TRBJ2-1; TRBD2 aligns across 11 bases. The ends lost 5 bases at V and 3 bases at J; junction bases unmatched: 15. Germline V CDR1 and CDR2: MDHEN, SYDVKM. This CDR3 region has 19 residues. CDR3 DNA sequence: TGTGCCAGCAGTCACCTAGGGGTAACTAGCGGGAGAGGCTACAATGAGCAGTTCTTC. This encodes CASSHLGVTSGRGYNEQFF.

This clone was observed a single time. The chain couples TRBV20-1 to TRBJ1-1; D remains unclear. Germline CDR1 DFQATT, CDR2 SNEGSKA (reference sequence). The CDR3 has 11 residues. The V gene lost 6 bases and the J gene lost 5 bases, with 10 bases spanning the gap. The CDR3 is CSAVGRTEAFF. CDR3 in DNA: TGCAGTGCCGTGGGCAGAACTGAAGCTTTCTTT.

The gene calls are TRBV2 and TRBJ2-6; TRBD1 matches at 7 bases. This CDR3 has 18 residues. The germline CDR1 and CDR2 sequences are SNHLY and FYNNEI. After removal of 5 bases from V and 1 base from J, the junction contained 11 bases not matched to a gene. The CDR3 bases are TGTGCCAGCAGTTCCCCGGGACAGATAAGATCTGGGGCCAACGTCCTGACTTTC. Translation gives CASSSPGQIRSGANVLTF.

V usage is TRBV2 and J usage is TRBJ2-3, with D uncertain. The CDR3 has 12 amino acids. Per germline, CDR1 SNHLY and CDR2 FYNNEI. The V end lost 4 bases, the J end lost 2 bases, and 4 bases lay between the germline ends. The chain's CDR3 is CASSGPTDTQYF. The DNA of the CDR3 is TGTGCCAGCAGTGGACCCACAGATACGCAGTATTTT.

The chain combines TRBV2 with TRBJ2-7, with D perhaps assigned TRBD1 or TRBD2 (6 bases each). Trimming cost V 3 bases and J 3 bases, with 9 bases left between them. Germline CDR1 and CDR2: SNHLY and FYNNEI. The CDR3 has 13 residues. Written as DNA, the CDR3 is TGTGCCAGCAGTGAGGGGGGCAACTACGAGCAGTACTTC. This encodes CASSEGGNYEQYF.

In its sample, this clone was seen a few times. The chain combines TRBV30 with TRBJ1-4; perhaps TRBD1 as D (6 bases). Trimming took off 3 bases at V and 11 bases at J, with 16 bases between the two ends. The length of the CDR3 is 13 residues. In germline, CDR1 is GTSNPN, CDR2 SVGIG (reference sequence). CDR3 amino acids: CAWSASGGGKLFF. The DNA for the CDR3 is TGTGCCTGGAGCGCATCGGGGGGCGGGAAACTGTTTTTT.

This chain connects TRBV5-4 to TRBJ2-1; 8 bases are a match to TRBD2. The germline V gene encodes CDR1 SGHNT and CDR2 YYREEE (reference sequence). The CDR3 sequence is 14 residues long. V was pared by 2 bases and J by 4 bases, with 2 bases of the junction left unmatched. The CDR3 sequence: CASSFEREYNEQFF. The CDR3 region has the DNA TGTGCCAGCAGCTTCGAGCGGGAGTACAATGAGCAGTTCTTC. Supplemented by reference TRBV5-4 and TRBJ2-1, the full variable domain reads ETGVTQSPTHLIKTRGQQVTLRCSSQSGHNTVSWYQQALGQGPQFIFQYYREEENGRGNFPPRFSGLQFPNYSSELNVNALELDDSALYLCASSFEREYNEQFFGPGTRLTVL.

This chain connects TRBV5-1 to TRBJ2-1; D uncertain. CDR1 and CDR2 (germline): SGHRS, YFSETQ. The V gene lost 4 bases and the J gene lost 6 bases, with 11 bases spanning the gap. The CDR3 has 13 residues. The CDR3 here is CASSPEVLNEQFF. CDR3 nucleotides: TGCGCCAGCAGCCCAGAGGTCCTCAATGAGCAGTTCTTC.

This sequence joins TRBV9 and TRBJ1-3, with a possible D match to TRBD1 (6 bases). The germline CDR1 and CDR2 sequences are SGDLS and YYNGEE. V was pared by 4 bases and J by 0 bases, with 14 bases between. The CDR3 contains 16 residues. CDR3 sequence reads: CASSLGTILSGNTIYF. The CDR3 DNA follows: TGTGCCAGCAGCTTAGGGACAATCCTCTCTGGAAACACCATATATTTT.

The chain carries TRBV7-2 and TRBJ2-1; TRBD1 aligns across 10 bases. CDR1 SGHTA and CDR2 FQGNSA come from the germline V gene. The ends lost 4 bases at V and 7 bases at J; junction bases unmatched: 10. The CDR3 loop spans 16 amino acids. CDR3 sequence (DNA): TGTGCCAGCAGCTACGGGACAGGGGAGGTGAGGAATGAGCAGTTCTTC. This encodes CASSYGTGEVRNEQFF.

This clone was picked up a small number of times. The same CDR3 also results from other DNA sequences found in this sample. Written as DNA, the CDR3 is TGTGCCAGCAGCCCCCGGGATCAAGAGACCCAGTACTTC. This gives the protein CASSPRDQETQYF. The V and J genes are TRBV9 and TRBJ2-5; possible D gene TRBD2, 5 bases. Germline CDR1 reads SGDLS; CDR2 reads YYNGEE. CDR3 length equals 13 residues. V lost 4 bases and J lost 2, with 9 bases in between.

This chain links TRBV2 with TRBJ1-5; D not certain. Trimming pared 7 bases from V and 7 bases from J, leaving 14 bases between. This CDR3 has 13 amino acids. Germline assignment: CDR1 SNHLY and CDR2 FYNNEI. The CDR3 bases are TGTGCCAGCACCCCAGCCGCCCCCCAGCCCCAGCATTTT. It is translated as CASTPAAPQPQHF.

This clone was observed a handful of times. This chain connects TRBV6-7 to TRBJ2-1, with D possibly TRBD2 on 5 matching bases. TRBV6-7 is an ORF, and what it does is uncertain. V lost 1 base to trimming and J lost 0 bases, with 10 bases between them. CDR3 length: 16 amino acids. The CDR3 DNA is TGTGCCAGCAGTTACTATATTGAGGGCTCCTACAATGAGCAGTTCTTC. Translating it yields CASSYYIEGSYNEQFF.

This clone has only a few counts. Other DNA sequences from this sample encode an identical CDR3 as well. V gene TRBV5-1 combines with J gene TRBJ2-2; no definite D call. CDR1 and CDR2 from the germline V gene are SGHRS and YFSETQ. The CDR3 loop spans 14 amino acids. V shed 0 bases and J shed 1 base, with 4 bases lying between them. CDR3 sequence reads: CASSLGGNTGELFF. Written as DNA, the CDR3 is TGCGCCAGCAGCTTGGGGGGGAACACCGGGGAGCTGTTTTTT.

Remarks on this clone: At one end, the junction sequence differs from germline, possibly due to a read error. The CDR3 loop reads CASSYSSGDYEQYF. DNA of the CDR3: TGTGCCAGCAGCTACTCTAGCGGGGACTACGAGCAGTACTTC. V gene TRBV6-5 combines with J gene TRBJ2-7, with 9 bases matching TRBD2. The CDR3 is made up of 14 amino acids. Germline CDR1 and CDR2: MNHEY and SVGAGI.